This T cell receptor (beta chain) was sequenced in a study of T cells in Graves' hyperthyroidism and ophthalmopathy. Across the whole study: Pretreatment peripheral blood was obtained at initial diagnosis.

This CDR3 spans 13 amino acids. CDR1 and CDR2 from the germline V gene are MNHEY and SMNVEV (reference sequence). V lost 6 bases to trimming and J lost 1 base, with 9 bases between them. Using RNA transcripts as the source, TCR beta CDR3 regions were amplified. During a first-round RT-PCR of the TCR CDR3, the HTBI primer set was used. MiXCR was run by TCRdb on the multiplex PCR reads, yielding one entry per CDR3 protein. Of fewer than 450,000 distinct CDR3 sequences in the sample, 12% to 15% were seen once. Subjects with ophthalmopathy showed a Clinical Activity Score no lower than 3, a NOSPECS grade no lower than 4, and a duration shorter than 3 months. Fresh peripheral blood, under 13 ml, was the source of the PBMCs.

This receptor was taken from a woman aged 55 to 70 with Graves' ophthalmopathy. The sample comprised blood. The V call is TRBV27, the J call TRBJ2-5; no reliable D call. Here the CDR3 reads CASRRNRQETQYF. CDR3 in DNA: TGTGCCAGCAGGCGAAACCGCCAAGAGACCCAGTACTTC.